This T cell receptor beta chain was retrieved from a study of post-analysis software for immune sequencing data (dated by TCRdb to about 2015). About the full investigation: Relapsing-remitting, secondary progressive and progressive-relapsing multiple sclerosis were recorded as disease courses, and subtype annotation was lacking for some patients. Patient repertoires were compared against 11 previously published healthy control repertoires from donors aged about 6 to 25 years. A subset of samples was prepared in parallel using single-end sample barcoding, then pooled and co-amplified after Illumina adapter ligation.

The library relied on PCR. The sequencer was an Illumina HiSeq 2500. To reduce PCR and sequencing biases, unique molecular identifiers were incorporated into the TCR beta cDNA libraries. Every 1 to 10 million input T cells yielded 500,000 or so cDNA molecules, meaning each molecule approximated one T cell. Patient libraries were prepared and sequenced with the same protocol used for the earlier healthy control dataset. Within a given batch, samples were prepared together, multiplexed and sequenced on the same HiSeq lane. In the authors' own workflow: Raw barcoded reads were processed with MIGEC, and single-read molecular identifier groups were discarded before consensus assembly and CDR3 extraction. Clonotype tables were post-analysed with VDJtools, and diversity was normalized by down-sampling all datasets to the smallest sample size. In repertoire overlap clustering, CDR3 amino acid sequences, but not nucleotide sequences, were matched to correct batch-related cross-sample contamination. TCRdb trimmed public reads at Q25 via fastp, called clones via MiXCR and kept in-frame beta chains. Each record represents a unique CDR3 protein, reported with the most common genes and DNA among its rows. These V and J calls rely on TCRdb rather than the paper's analysis. This sample comprises roughly 620,000 distinct CDR3 sequences, 44% of them detected only once. Together, the top ten hold 1.5% to 2% of the sample.

From a lookup of the germline V gene, CDR1 and CDR2 are SGHVS and FQNEAQ. The CDR3 holds 14 amino acids from the cysteine to the phenylalanine. Only the CDR3 portion is preserved as DNA: 42 bases, with reading frame beginning at the first base. Regarding this clonotype: Its antigen remains unidentified. One end of the junction varies from germline; a read error may be responsible.

Overall study outcomes, separate from this receptor: The control group was slightly older than the multiple sclerosis patient group. Four or five TRBV segments, including TRBV5-6, TRBV5-1 and TRBV20-1, were significantly more frequent in patients than controls. Compared with controls, multiple sclerosis patients had significantly lower normalized Chao1 diversity, a finding suggesting substantial peripheral T-cell clonal expansion. Strong co-clustering of samples prepared in the same batch was shown by direct clustering with F measure, prompting a batch-effect correction.

TCR beta repertoires were profiled from peripheral blood of under 15 young patients with multiple sclerosis to demonstrate the VDJtools post-analysis software. Multiple sclerosis patients were children and adolescents aged roughly 6 to 16 years. Sequencing was done on a sample of blood. This clonotype was obtained from a girl aged 5 to 17 with multiple sclerosis. The chain joins TRBV7-8 to TRBJ1-1; 9 junctional bases match TRBD1. The nucleotide sequence reads TGTGTCAGCAGCGGACCGGGACAGGGAAGGTTAGCTTTCTTT. This is translated as CVSSGPGQGRLAFF.